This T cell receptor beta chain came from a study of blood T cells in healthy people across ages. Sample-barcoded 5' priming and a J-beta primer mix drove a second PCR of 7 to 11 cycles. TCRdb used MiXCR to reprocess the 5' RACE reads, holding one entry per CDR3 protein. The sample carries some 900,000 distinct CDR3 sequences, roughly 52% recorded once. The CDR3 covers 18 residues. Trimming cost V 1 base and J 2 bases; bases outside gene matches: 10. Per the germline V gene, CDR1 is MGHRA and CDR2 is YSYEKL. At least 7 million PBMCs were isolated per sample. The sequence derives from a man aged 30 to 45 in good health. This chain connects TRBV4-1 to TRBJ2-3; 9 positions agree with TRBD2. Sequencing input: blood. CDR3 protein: CASSQGSRSGGHTDTQYF. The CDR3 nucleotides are TGCGCCAGCAGCCAAGGAAGTCGTAGCGGGGGCCACACAGATACGCAGTATTTT.